This note documents a single T cell receptor (beta chain) sequence. The antigen is unknown. Deletions cut 2 bases from V and 7 bases from J, with 8 bases between. Germline CDR1 reads ENHRY; CDR2 reads SYGVKD. The CDR3 is 12 amino acids. The source of the sample is a study of shared clonotypes between healthy human individuals. Study outcomes and limitations: In contrast to clonotypes shared by all four donors, non-shared clonotypes had lower generation probabilities. Generally, naive subsets (rather than memory subsets) showed larger estimated richness.

How the authors handled the data: From ImmunoSEQ came sequences covering only the junction and carrying no quality scores, so filtering differed. The method was immunoSEQ multiplex PCR; TCRdb's version includes in-frame clones alone and lacks a portion of them. V, J and clone size derive from that table, while D and trimming were established from the DNA sequence. Of about 1.4 million clones listed, around 97% are singletons. This TCR was recovered from a man aged 25 to 40 in good health. The chain employs TRBV10-3 and TRBJ1-2; no reliable D call. Specimen: naive CD4+ T cells sorted from blood. Subset meaning: CD45RA+ positively selected. Here the CDR3 DNA reads TGTGCCATCAGTGAGCCATTAGGTGGCTACACCTTC. It specifies CAISEPLGGYTF.